This entry describes one T cell receptor (beta chain). The CDR3 regions of TCR beta were amplified from RNA transcripts. HTBI primers were the set used in a first-round RT-PCR of the TCR CDR3. Using its own MiXCR run on the multiplex PCR reads, TCRdb lists one record per CDR3 protein. The data hold more than 500,000 distinct CDR3 sequences, with over 35% observed a single time. The source of the sample is a study of T cells in Graves' hyperthyroidism and ophthalmopathy. The V gene's germline CDR1 is MGHRA and CDR2 YSYEKL. There are 13 residues in the CDR3. V lost 4 bases and J 4 bases, leaving 10 bases between the germline ends. Clinical symptoms, serum thyroxine and TRAb, thyroid ultrasound and orbital computed tomography together formed the diagnostic basis.

This TCR was sampled from an adult woman with Graves' disease, either hyperthyroidism or ophthalmopathy (not recorded which). What was sequenced was peripheral blood or thyroid tissue (not recorded which). The V gene is TRBV4-1, the J gene TRBJ1-2; no definite D call. CDR3 DNA: TGCGCCAGCAGCCGGTTAGGGATCTATGGCTACACCTTC. Residues: CASSRLGIYGYTF.